This record covers a single T cell receptor (beta chain). Its antigen is currently unknown. The junction does not match germline at one end; this may be a read error. From RNA transcripts, TCR beta CDR3 regions were amplified. With the HTBI primer set, the TCR CDR3 went through a first round of RT-PCR. MiXCR, run by TCRdb on the multiplex PCR reads, gives a single entry per CDR3 protein. The top ten hold about 7.9% of the sample, which has approximately 560,000 distinct CDR3 sequences, more than 45% seen once. The sample originates from a study of T cells in Graves' hyperthyroidism and ophthalmopathy. The CDR3 covers 12 residues. Germline V gene lookup returns CDR1 ENHRY and CDR2 SYGVKD. The study's findings and limits: Blood also carried most thyroid clonotypes expanded above 0.001.

The TCR was taken from a woman between 18 and 29 years old with Graves' hyperthyroidism. V is TRBV10-3 and J is TRBJ1-1, with D tentatively TRBD1 (6 bases). The sequenced sample consisted of peripheral blood or thyroid tissue (not recorded which). CDR3 residues: CASSYSGGQAFF. In nucleotides, the CDR3 is TGTGCCAGCAGTTACTCCGGGGGGCAAGCTTTCTTT.